What follows is one TCR beta chain and its context. What it binds is unknown. Only in-frame clones appear in the TCRdb table, and some are missing; sequencing was by immunoSEQ multiplex PCR. The data hold about 15,000 clones, with under 90% observed a single time. The sample comes from a study of T cell clonotyping in hematopoietic cell transplantation. The CDR3 has 13 amino acids. Germline V CDR1 and CDR2: MNHEY, SMNVEV (reference sequence). V was shortened by 5 bases and J by 2 bases, with 10 bases between the two germline ends. Recipients were bled about 28 days pretransplant and at posttransplant days 30, 100, 180. Study-wide points: Graft donor and pretransplant recipient Inverse Simpson Index values predicted broader posttransplant TCR diversity. Pathologically expanded recipient clonotypes increased progressively from day 30 to day 180 as diversity fell. No sorting was done, leaving CD4 and CD8 contributions mixed.

The source material was PBMCs, sampled 100 days after allogeneic stem cell transplant. The TCR sequence derives from a male patient in his forties or fifties who had an allogeneic stem cell transplant from an unrelated donor, so T cells may come from the graft donor. Some clones in this sample may be carry-over from other donors' samples. This chain uses TRBV27 with TRBJ2-7; D possibly corresponds to TRBD2 (5 bases). CDR3 bases: TGTGCCAGCAGTGAGCGGATCACCTACGAGCAGTACTTC. This codes for CASSERITYEQYF.